This is a list of T cell receptor beta chains from one sample in a study of cytomegalovirus exposure and HLA in healthy donors. Data came from immunoSEQ multiplex PCR; TCRdb stores just in-frame clones and leaves some out. Altogether about 110,000 clones are present, approximately 96% being singletons, with the ten largest covering roughly 0.66%. The sequenced sample consisted of PBMCs. These receptors were obtained from a woman younger than 30 in good health and CMV-seronegative. Both conserved end residues are part of each CDR3. A D gene is named only where the DNA matches it firmly. Clone size is not always given. Where it is, it says once, few, many or a class for expanded clones.

clone_size,v_call,j_call,d_call,cdr3_aa,cdr3_nt
-,TRBV27,TRBJ1-4,-,CASSWSTAFNEKLFF,TGTGCCAGCAGTTGGAGCACGGCCTTTAATGAAAAACTGTTTTTT
-,TRBV7-3,TRBJ2-3,-,CASSLWANTDTQYF,TGTGCCAGCAGCTTATGGGCAAACACAGATACGCAGTATTTT
-,TRBV28,TRBJ1-3,-,CASSLLDTIYF,TGTGCCAGCAGCCTTCTAGACACCATATATTTT
-,TRBV14,TRBJ2-1,TRBD1,CASSQETGWGNNEQFF,TGTGCCAGCAGCCAAGAGACAGGGTGGGGTAACAATGAGCAGTTCTTC
once,TRBV20-1,TRBJ1-4,-,CSATSVEKLFF,TGCAGTGCTACCAGTGTTGAAAAACTGTTTTTT
-,TRBV5-6,TRBJ1-3,-,CASSWGGLRAGNTIYF,TGTGCCAGCAGCTGGGGGGGCTTGAGGGCTGGAAACACCATATATTTT
-,TRBV4-1,TRBJ2-7,-,CASSPMTGYEQYF,TGCGCCAGCAGCCCCATGACAGGCTACGAGCAGTACTTC
-,TRBV7-9,TRBJ2-7,TRBD1,CASSPRGGQLYEQYF,TGTGCCAGCAGCCCACGAGGGGGACAGCTCTACGAGCAGTACTTC
few,TRBV29-1,TRBJ2-5,TRBD2,CSMGLRGETQYF,TGCAGCATGGGACTGCGGGGGGAGACCCAGTACTTC
-,TRBV7-3,TRBJ2-1,TRBD1,CASSLGQGAYEQFF,TGTGCCAGCAGCTTAGGACAGGGGGCCTATGAGCAGTTCTTC
-,TRBV7-2,TRBJ1-1,-,CASSLIGETEAFF,TGTGCCAGCAGCTTAATTGGGGAGACTGAAGCTTTCTTT
-,TRBV28,TRBJ2-7,TRBD1,CASELKTGWFHEQYF,TGTGCCAGCGAACTAAAGACAGGGTGGTTCCACGAGCAGTACTTC
-,TRBV7-9,TRBJ2-1,-,CASSPRTLGDHEQFF,TGTGCCAGCAGCCCCCGCACATTAGGAGACCATGAGCAGTTCTTC
-,TRBV6-1,TRBJ2-3,-,CASSEAWPDTQYF,TGTGCCAGCAGTGAAGCTTGGCCCGATACGCAGTATTTT
-,TRBV10-3,TRBJ1-1,-,CAIRGDMAYTEAFF,TGTGCCATCAGAGGGGATATGGCGTACACTGAAGCTTTCTTT
-,TRBV6-1,TRBJ2-5,TRBD1,CASRRTGQETQYF,TGTGCCAGCAGACGGACAGGTCAAGAGACCCAGTACTTC